A single sample is the source of the 5 T cell receptor beta chains below, sequenced in a study of shared clonotypes between healthy human individuals. The data were produced by immunoSEQ multiplex PCR, yet TCRdb's version contains in-frame clones alone and is incomplete. Among approximately 2,000,000 clones, roughly 90% were seen once, and the ten largest hold 0.37%. Sequencing was carried out using naive CD4+ T cells from PBMCs. Sample subset: CD45RA+ positively selected. These receptors all come from a man younger than 30 in good health. Some clones in this sample may be carry-over from other donors' samples.

CDR3 sequence: CASSESRPSTNEKLFF. CDR3 nucleotide sequence: TGTGCCAGCAGTGAGTCCAGACCCTCAACTAATGAAAAACTGTTTTTT. This chain connects TRBV6-1 to TRBJ1-4; D is uncertain. This CDR3 contains 16 residues. Trimming left V 3 bases short and J 0 bases short, with 11 bases between. The V gene's germline CDR1 is MNHNS and CDR2 SASEGT.

This chain joins TRBV5-1 and TRBJ1-5, with a weak D call TRBD1 (6 bases). V was pared by 5 bases and J by 3 bases, with 12 bases between. Germline CDR1 SGHRS, CDR2 YFSETQ. The CDR3 extends over 14 amino acids. CDR3: CASRRDNNNQPQHF. DNA for the CDR3: TGCGCCAGCAGGAGGGACAATAACAATCAGCCCCAGCATTTT.

The chain is built from TRBV2 and TRBJ2-5, with TRBD2 matching 12 bases. This CDR3 is 15 amino acids long. Looked up from germline, CDR1 is SNHLY and CDR2 is FYNNEI. Germline trimming cut 6 bases from V and 4 bases from J; bases unmatched to any gene: 6. CDR3 DNA: TGTGCCAGCAGGTTTCTAGCGGGAGGGGGAGAGACCCAGTACTTC. The encoded protein is CASRFLAGGGETQYF.

Turning to this clone: Other DNA sequences in this sample translate to the same CDR3. The chain recombines TRBV5-1 with TRBJ2-5, with 12 bases aligning to TRBD2. This CDR3 region has 16 residues. Trimming cost V 4 bases and J 1 base; bases outside gene matches: 5. Germline CDR1 is SGHRS and CDR2 is YFSETQ. The CDR3 spells CASSLGTSGFQETQYF. The CDR3, as DNA: TGCGCCAGCAGCCTTGGGACTAGCGGGTTCCAAGAGACCCAGTACTTC.

V usage is TRBV9 and J usage is TRBJ1-1; D remains unclear. This CDR3 has 14 residues. V gave up 1 base and J gave up 8 bases, with 15 bases separating them. CDR1 SGDLS and CDR2 YYNGEE come from the germline V gene. Here the CDR3 reads CASSVLERIGEAFF. CDR3 nucleotides: TGTGCCAGCAGCGTATTAGAGAGGATTGGCGAAGCTTTCTTT.